This TCR beta chain was identified in a study of STAT3 mutations in large granular lymphocyte leukemia. Findings of the study overall: Every T-cell large granular lymphocyte leukemia patient had at least one immunodominant TCR beta clonotype. After therapy, about 35% of the 18 patients switched clonotypes, all new clones STAT3 wild type. Persisting codominant clonotypes may have hidden a small pathogenic clone.

Trimming pared 3 bases from V and 10 bases from J, leaving 13 bases between. Germline V CDR1 and CDR2: WSHSY, SAAADI. The CDR3 totals 12 residues. Produced via immunoSEQ multiplex PCR; TCRdb's table is partial and in-frame only. The sample consists of 15,000 or so clones, over 70% of them appearing once. As to this clone: The antigen is not known.

The chain uses TRBV10-2 and TRBJ2-7, with D perhaps matching TRBD2 (7 bases). The sequencing input was peripheral blood mononuclear cells. The clonotype comes from a man in his 60s with T-cell large granular lymphocyte leukemia. Some clones in this sample may be carry-over from other donors' samples. The CDR3 region is CASSEGGGVQYF. In nucleotides, the CDR3 is TGCGCCAGCAGTGAAGGGGGAGGGGTACAGTACTTC.